This note documents a single T cell receptor beta chain sequence. Assay used: immunoSEQ multiplex PCR; TCRdb lists only in-frame clones, some missing. The profile shows around 110,000 clones, roughly 90% of them singletons. The data were obtained in a study of blood T cell repertoires in COVID-19. Sequenced material: peripheral blood. This receptor was obtained from a man aged 35-49 years with acute or convalescent COVID-19.

CDR3 residues: CASSMWADTSTDTQYF. CDR3 bases: TGTGCCAGTAGTATGTGGGCGGACACTAGCACAGATACGCAGTATTTT. The chain uses TRBV19 and TRBJ2-3; D is possibly TRBD1 (5 bases). This CDR3 contains 16 residues. The germline V and J ends were trimmed by 3 bases and 0 bases, with 13 bases remaining between them. Germline lookup yields CDR1 LNHDA and CDR2 SQIVND (reference sequence).